This TCR beta chain derives from a study of blood T cells in healthy people across ages. General study findings and limits: One million T cells yielded diversity estimates that were considered underestimates.

Note on this clonotype: What it binds is unknown.

Through a sample-barcoded 5' primer and a J-beta primer mix, a second PCR was run for roughly 6 to 11 cycles. Using its own MiXCR run on the 5' RACE reads, TCRdb lists one record per CDR3 protein. The sample has 780,000 or so distinct CDR3 sequences; around 25% are singletons. The sample was also linked to a second study, of T cells of mothers and their children.

The origin of this receptor is a boy aged 5-17 years in good health. The material sequenced was blood.

This CDR3 is CSARDRGHYYGYTF. The DNA of the CDR3 is TGCAGTGCTAGGGACAGGGGGCATTACTATGGCTACACCTTC. V gene TRBV20-1 combines with J gene TRBJ1-2; 11 bases match TRBD1. V trimming: 3 bases; J trimming: 3 bases; junction bases outside the gene matches: 3. Germline-derived CDR1 and CDR2 are DFQATT and SNEGSKA (reference sequence). The CDR3 contains 14 residues.